Included here is one T cell receptor beta chain sequence, with context. What it recognizes is unknown. These data belong to a study of cytomegalovirus exposure and HLA in healthy donors. Study at large: A data release that came early held approximately 85 million unique TCRs from HLA-typed donors.

Primers: 60 Vbeta forward and 13 Jbeta reverse. Only in-frame clones appear in the TCRdb table, and some are missing; sequencing was by immunoSEQ multiplex PCR. The sample has around 200,000 clones; approximately 80% are singletons. General study findings and limits: What was likely a sequencing artifact was a cluster of highly shared sequence variants. After further analysis at a later stage, 15,000 to 20,000 TCR beta sequences were associated with HLA alleles at 0.05 false discovery rate. Among the CMV-associated chains, a few were confirmed in vitro as specific for CMV antigens.

The length of the CDR3 is 17 residues. V dropped 3 bases and J dropped 1; count of bases not matched to a gene: 8. CDR1 is SGHRS and CDR2 is YFSETQ in the germline V gene. This receptor was identified in a girl between 2 and 10 years old in good health and CMV-seropositive. Sequenced input: PBMCs. The rearrangement joins TRBV5-1 to TRBJ2-3; TRBD2 aligns across 10 bases. The CDR3 nucleotides read TGCGCCAGCAGCTCTAGGGGAGGGACTAGCGGCACAGATACGCAGTATTTT. Amino acid sequence: CASSSRGGTSGTDTQYF.